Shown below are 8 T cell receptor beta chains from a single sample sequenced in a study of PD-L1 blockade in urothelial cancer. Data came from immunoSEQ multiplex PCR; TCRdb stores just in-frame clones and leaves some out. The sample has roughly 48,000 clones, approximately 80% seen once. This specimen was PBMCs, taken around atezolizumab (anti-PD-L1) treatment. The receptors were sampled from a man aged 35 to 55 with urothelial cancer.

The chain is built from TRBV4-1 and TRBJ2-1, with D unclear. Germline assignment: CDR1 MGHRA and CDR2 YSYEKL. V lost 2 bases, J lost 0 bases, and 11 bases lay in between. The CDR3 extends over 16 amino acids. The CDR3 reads CASSQRGEVSYNEQFF. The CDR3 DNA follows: TGCGCCAGCAGCCAAAGAGGAGAGGTCTCCTACAATGAGCAGTTCTTC.

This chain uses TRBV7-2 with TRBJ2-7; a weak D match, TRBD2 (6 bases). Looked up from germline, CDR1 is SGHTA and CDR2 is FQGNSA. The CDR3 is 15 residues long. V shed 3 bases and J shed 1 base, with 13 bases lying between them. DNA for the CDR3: TGTGCCAGCAGCTTGGACCCGGGACTTTCCTACGAGCAGTACTTC. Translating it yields CASSLDPGLSYEQYF.

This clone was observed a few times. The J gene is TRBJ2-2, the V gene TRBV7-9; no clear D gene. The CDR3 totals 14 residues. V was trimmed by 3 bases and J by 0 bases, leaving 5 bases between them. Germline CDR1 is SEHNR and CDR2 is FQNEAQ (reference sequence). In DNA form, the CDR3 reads TGTGCCAGCAGCTTTTTCTCGAACACCGGGGAGCTGTTTTTT. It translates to CASSFFSNTGELFF.

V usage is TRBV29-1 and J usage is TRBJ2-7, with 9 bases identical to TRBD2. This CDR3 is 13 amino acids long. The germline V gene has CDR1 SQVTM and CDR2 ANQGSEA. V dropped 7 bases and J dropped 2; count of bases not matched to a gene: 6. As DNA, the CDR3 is TGCAGCGGTTCGACTAGCGGAACCTACGAGCAGTACTTC. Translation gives CSGSTSGTYEQYF.

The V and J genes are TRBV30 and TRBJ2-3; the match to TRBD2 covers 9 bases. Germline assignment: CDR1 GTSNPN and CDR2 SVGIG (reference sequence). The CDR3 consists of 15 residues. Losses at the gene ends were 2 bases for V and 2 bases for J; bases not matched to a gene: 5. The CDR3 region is CAWSFGLAFTDTQYF. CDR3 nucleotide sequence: TGTGCCTGGAGTTTCGGACTAGCGTTCACAGATACGCAGTATTTT.

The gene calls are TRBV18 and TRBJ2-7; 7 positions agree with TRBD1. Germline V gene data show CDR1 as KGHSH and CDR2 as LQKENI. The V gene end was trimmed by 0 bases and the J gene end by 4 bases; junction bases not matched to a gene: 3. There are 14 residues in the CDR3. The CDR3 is CASSPPGTAYEQYF. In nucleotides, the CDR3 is TGTGCCAGCTCACCACCCGGGACAGCTTACGAGCAGTACTTC.

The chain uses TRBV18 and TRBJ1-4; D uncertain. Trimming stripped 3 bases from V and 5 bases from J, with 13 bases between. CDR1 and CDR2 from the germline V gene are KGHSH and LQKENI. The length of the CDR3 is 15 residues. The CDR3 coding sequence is TGTGCCAGCTCACCCTCCTCGGGAAGAAATGAAAAACTGTTTTTT. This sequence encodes CASSPSSGRNEKLFF.

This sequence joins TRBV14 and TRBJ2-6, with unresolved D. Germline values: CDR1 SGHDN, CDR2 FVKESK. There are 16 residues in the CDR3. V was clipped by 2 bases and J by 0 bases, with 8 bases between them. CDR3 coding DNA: TGTGCCAGCAGCCAAAGGTGGAGCTCTGGGGCCAACGTCCTGACTTTC. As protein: CASSQRWSSGANVLTF.